The 3 T cell receptor beta chains listed next were all sequenced from one sample in a study of T-cell reconstitution after alpha-beta-depleted transplantation in children. It was with unique molecular identifiers that the TCRbeta library was prepared. TCRdb re-called the PCR reads through MiXCR, storing one row per CDR3 protein. The repertoire has about 360,000 distinct CDR3 sequences, about an eighth of them found once; the top ten carry 3.5% to 4.5%. The sample in question was PBMCs, obtained from the stem cell graft. The receptor source for this set is a human donor who donated a stem cell graft to a child with Fanconi anemia.

The gene calls are TRBV27 and TRBJ2-5; 9 bases fit TRBD2. The germline V gene has CDR1 MNHEY and CDR2 SMNVEV (reference sequence). There are 16 residues in the CDR3. The V segment lost 5 bases and the J segment 1 base; nucleotides outside the gene matches: 8. DNA for the CDR3: TGTGCCAGCAGTCCCAGTCTAGCGGGGATCCAAGAGACCCAGTACTTC. Translation: CASSPSLAGIQETQYF.

The chain links TRBV20-1 to TRBJ2-7; a possible D gene is TRBD2 (6 bases). CDR1 is DFQATT, CDR2 SNEGSKA, per germline (reference sequence). V lost 3 bases, J lost 6 bases, and 12 bases lay in between. CDR3 length equals 12 residues. The CDR3 loop reads CSASPTRSEQYF. The CDR3 region has the DNA TGCAGTGCTAGCCCGACTAGGAGCGAGCAGTACTTC.

This clonotype was recorded many times. This chain links TRBV7-6 with TRBJ2-2; possibly TRBD1 or TRBD2 for D (5 bases each). V gave up 5 bases and J gave up 2 bases, with 15 bases separating them. There are 16 residues in the CDR3. Germline loops: CDR1 SGHVS, CDR2 FNYEAQ. CDR3 in amino acids: CASSLGDGANTGELFF. DNA for the CDR3: TGTGCCAGCAGCCTAGGGGACGGAGCAAACACCGGGGAGCTGTTTTTT.